This record looks at one TCR beta chain sequence and its context. Antigen unknown. This sample is part of a study of T cells in localized non-small cell lung cancer. Germline CDR1 MNHEY, CDR2 SMNVEV (reference sequence). With 6 bases removed from V and 4 bases from J, the gap between germline ends came to 15 bases. The length of the CDR3 is 14 residues. Assay used: immunoSEQ multiplex PCR; TCRdb lists only in-frame clones, some missing. Here the sample spans tens of thousands of clones, roughly 83% being singletons. General study findings and limits: Uninvolved adjacent lung showed the highest T cell clonality, exceeding tumor.

Sequencing used peripheral blood, obtained before any cancer treatment. The V gene is TRBV27, the J gene TRBJ1-2, with D possibly being TRBD1 (5 bases). This TCR was recovered from a female donor older than 55 with stage I lung adenocarcinoma. CDR3 protein: CASSLGRGGYGYTF. In DNA, the CDR3 is TGTGCCAGCAGCCTGGGGCGGGGTGGCTATGGCTACACCTTC.